This T cell receptor (beta chain) emerged from a study of regulatory T cells in long-lasting Graves disease. Time point of the sample: newly diagnosed GD, antithyroid drugs for less than 3 months. Extracted RNA from PBMCs served as the source of the TCR library. Diagnosing Graves' disease relied on the American Thyroid Association guidelines. This clonotype turned up a few times. V was trimmed by 0 bases and J by 11 bases, leaving 22 bases between them. The CDR3 runs to 16 residues. CDR1 is SGHRS, CDR2 YFSETQ, per germline. Researchers made TCR beta libraries by using iRepertoire HTBI primers and running Arm-PCR on CDR3 regions. TCRdb independently ran MiXCR on the multiplex PCR reads; one entry per CDR3 protein. The repertoire holds a few hundred thousand distinct CDR3 sequences, with 12% to 15% as singletons. The same data also went into a second study, on T cells in Graves' hyperthyroidism and ophthalmopathy. That paper notes: Prediction of ophthalmopathy progression came a median approximately 6.5 months pre-onset.

The chain is built from TRBV5-1 and TRBJ2-3; the D gene is possibly TRBD2 (6 bases). The receptor comes from a woman in her forties or fifties with Graves disease. The sample here was peripheral blood mononuclear cells (PBMCs), taken at new diagnosis, from a patient treated with antithyroid drugs. CDR3 sequence: CASSLVRGTGYWGQYF. The CDR3, as DNA: TGCGCCAGCAGCTTGGTCCGCGGGACCGGGTATTGGGGGCAGTATTTT.